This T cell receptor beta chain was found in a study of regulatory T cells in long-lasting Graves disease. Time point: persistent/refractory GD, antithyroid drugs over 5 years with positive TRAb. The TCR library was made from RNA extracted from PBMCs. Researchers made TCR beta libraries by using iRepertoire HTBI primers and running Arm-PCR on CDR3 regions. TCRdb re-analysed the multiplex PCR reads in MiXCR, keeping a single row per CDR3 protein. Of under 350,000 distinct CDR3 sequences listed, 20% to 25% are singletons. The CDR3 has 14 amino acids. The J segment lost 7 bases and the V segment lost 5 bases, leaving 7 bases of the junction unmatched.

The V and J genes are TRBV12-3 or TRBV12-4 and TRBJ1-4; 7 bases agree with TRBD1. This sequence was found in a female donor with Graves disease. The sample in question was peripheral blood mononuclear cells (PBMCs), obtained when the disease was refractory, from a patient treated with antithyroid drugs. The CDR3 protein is CASSRTGEGEKLFF. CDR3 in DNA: TGTGCCAGCAGTCGAACAGGGGAGGGTGAAAAACTGTTTTTT.